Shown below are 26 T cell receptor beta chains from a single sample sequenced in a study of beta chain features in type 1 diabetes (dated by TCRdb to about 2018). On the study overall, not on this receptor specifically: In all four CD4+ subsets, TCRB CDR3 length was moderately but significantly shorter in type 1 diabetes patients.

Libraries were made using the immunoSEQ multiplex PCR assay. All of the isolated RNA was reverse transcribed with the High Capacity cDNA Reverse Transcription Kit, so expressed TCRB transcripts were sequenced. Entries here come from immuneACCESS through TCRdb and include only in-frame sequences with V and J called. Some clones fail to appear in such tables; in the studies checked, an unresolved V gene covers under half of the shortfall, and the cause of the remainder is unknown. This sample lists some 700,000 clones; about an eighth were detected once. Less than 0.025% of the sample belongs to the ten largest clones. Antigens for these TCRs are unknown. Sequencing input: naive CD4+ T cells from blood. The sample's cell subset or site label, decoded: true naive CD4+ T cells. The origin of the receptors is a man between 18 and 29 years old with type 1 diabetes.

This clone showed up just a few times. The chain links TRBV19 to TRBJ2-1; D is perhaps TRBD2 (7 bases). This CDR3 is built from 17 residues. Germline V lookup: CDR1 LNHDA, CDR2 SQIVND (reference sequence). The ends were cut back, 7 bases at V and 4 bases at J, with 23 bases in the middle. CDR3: CASTPQWGGIPYNEQFF. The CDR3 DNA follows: TGTGCCAGTACCCCACAGTGGGGGGGCATCCCTTACAATGAGCAGTTCTTC.

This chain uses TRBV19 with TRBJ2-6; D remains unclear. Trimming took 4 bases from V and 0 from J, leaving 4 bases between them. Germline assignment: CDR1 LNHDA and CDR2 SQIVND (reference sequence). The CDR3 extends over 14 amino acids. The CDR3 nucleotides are TGTGCCAGTAGTACCCACTCTGGGGCCAACGTCCTGACTTTC. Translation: CASSTHSGANVLTF.

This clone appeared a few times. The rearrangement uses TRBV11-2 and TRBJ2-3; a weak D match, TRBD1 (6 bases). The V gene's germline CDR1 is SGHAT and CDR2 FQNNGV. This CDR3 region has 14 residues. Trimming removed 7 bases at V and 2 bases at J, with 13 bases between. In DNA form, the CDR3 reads TGTGCCAGCATCCTGGGGGCTTACACAGATACGCAGTATTTT. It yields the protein CASILGAYTDTQYF.

CDR3 protein: CASSLQGRSYNEQFF. CDR3 sequence (DNA): TGTGCCAGCTCCCTGCAGGGGCGCTCCTACAATGAGCAGTTCTTC. The rearrangement links TRBV2 to TRBJ2-1; tentative D call: TRBD1 (6 bases). CDR1 SNHLY and CDR2 FYNNEI come from the germline V gene. The CDR3 sequence is 15 residues long. V was clipped by 8 bases and J by 0 bases, with 14 bases between them.

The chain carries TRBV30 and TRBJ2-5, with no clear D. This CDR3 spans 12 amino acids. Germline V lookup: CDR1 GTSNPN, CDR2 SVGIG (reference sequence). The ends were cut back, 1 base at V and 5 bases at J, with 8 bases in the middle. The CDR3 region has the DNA TGTGCCTGGAGTGGGGTTGTGGAGACCCAGTACTTC. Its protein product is CAWSGVVETQYF.

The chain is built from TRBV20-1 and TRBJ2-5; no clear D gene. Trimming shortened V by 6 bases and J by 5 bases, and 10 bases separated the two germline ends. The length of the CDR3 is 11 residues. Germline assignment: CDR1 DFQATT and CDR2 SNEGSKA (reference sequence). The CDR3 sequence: CSAVGRETQYF. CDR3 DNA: TGCAGTGCCGTAGGACGCGAGACCCAGTACTTC.

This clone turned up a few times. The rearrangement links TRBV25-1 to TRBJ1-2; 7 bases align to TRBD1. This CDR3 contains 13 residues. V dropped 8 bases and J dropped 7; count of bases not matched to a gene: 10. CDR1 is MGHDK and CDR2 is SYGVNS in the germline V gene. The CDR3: CASGETGTSGYTF. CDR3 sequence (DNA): TGTGCCAGCGGGGAGACAGGGACAAGTGGCTACACCTTC.

The CDR3 sequence: CASSPSGGIFGYTF. Written as DNA, the CDR3 is TGTGCCAGCTCTCCCTCAGGGGGTATCTTTGGCTACACCTTC. The chain has TRBV28 and TRBJ1-2; 7 bases agree with TRBD1. The CDR3 loop spans 14 amino acids. V gave up 8 bases and J gave up 7 bases; unmatched junction bases: 13. Looked up from germline, CDR1 is MDHEN and CDR2 is SYDVKM.

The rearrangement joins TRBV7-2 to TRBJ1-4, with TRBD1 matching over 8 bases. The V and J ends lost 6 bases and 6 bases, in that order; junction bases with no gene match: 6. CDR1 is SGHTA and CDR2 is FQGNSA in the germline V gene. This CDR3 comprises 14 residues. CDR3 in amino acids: CASRDRGNHEKLFF. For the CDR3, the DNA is TGTGCCAGCAGAGACAGGGGTAATCATGAAAAACTGTTTTTT. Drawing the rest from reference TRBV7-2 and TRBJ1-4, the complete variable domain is GAGVSQSPSNKVTEKGKDVELRCDPISGHTALYWYRQSLGQGLEFLIYFQGNSAPDKSGLPSDRFSAERTGGSVSTLTIQRTQQEDSAVYLCASRDRGNHEKLFFGSGTQLSVL.

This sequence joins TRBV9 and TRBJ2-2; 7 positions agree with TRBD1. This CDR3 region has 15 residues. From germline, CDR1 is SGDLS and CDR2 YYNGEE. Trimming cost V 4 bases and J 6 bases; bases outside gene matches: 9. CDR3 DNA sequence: TGTGCCAGCAGCTCTTTGACAGGGTATCCCGGGGAGCTGTTTTTT. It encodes CASSSLTGYPGELFF.

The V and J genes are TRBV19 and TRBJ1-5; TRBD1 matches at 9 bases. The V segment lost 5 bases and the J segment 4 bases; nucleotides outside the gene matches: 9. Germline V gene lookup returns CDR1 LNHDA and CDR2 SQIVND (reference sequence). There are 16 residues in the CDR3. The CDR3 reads CASSARTGVVNQPQHF. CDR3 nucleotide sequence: TGTGCCAGTAGTGCCCGGACAGGGGTCGTGAATCAGCCCCAGCATTTT.

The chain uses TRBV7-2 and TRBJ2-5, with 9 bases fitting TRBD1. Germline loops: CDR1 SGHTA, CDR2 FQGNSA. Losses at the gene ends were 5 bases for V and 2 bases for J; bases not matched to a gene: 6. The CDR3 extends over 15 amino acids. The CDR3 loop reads CASSHGQGRQETQYF. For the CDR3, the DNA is TGTGCCAGCAGCCATGGACAGGGGCGACAAGAGACCCAGTACTTC.

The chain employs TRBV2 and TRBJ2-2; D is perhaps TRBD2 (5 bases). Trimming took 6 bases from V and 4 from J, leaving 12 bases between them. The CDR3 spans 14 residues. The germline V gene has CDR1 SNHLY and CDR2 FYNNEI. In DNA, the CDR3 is TGTGCCAGCAGGCGAGGGTCGGGCACCGGGGAGCTGTTTTTT. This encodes CASRRGSGTGELFF.

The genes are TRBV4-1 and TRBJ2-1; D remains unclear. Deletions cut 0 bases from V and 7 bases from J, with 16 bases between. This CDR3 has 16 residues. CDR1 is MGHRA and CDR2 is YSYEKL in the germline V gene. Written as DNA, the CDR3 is TGCGCCAGCAGCCAAGATAAGGGCCCTGCCGGGAATGAGCAGTTCTTC. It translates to CASSQDKGPAGNEQFF.

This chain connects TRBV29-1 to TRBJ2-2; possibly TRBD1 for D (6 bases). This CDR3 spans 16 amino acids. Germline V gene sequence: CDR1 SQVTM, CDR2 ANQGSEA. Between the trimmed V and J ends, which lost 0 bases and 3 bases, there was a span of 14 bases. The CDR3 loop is CSVEEVGGADTGELFF. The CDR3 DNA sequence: TGCAGCGTTGAAGAAGTAGGGGGAGCGGACACCGGGGAGCTGTTTTTT.

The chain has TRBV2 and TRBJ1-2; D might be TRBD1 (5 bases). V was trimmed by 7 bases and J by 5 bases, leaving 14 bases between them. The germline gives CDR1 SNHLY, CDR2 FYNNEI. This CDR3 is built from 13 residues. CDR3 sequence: CASITGESYGYTF. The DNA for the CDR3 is TGTGCCAGCATCACGGGGGAATCATATGGCTACACCTTC.

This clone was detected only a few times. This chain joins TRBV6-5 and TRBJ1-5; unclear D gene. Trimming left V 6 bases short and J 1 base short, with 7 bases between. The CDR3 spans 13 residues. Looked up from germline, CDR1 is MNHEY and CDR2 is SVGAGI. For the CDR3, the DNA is TGTGCCAGCAGGAGACGGAGCAATCAGCCCCAGCATTTT. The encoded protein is CASRRRSNQPQHF.

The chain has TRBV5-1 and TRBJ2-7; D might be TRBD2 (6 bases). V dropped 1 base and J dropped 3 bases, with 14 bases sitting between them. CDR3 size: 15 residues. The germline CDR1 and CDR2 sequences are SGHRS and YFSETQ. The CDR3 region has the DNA TGCGCCAGCAGCTTGTGGTCCGGGAGCGGCTACGAGCAGTACTTC. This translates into CASSLWSGSGYEQYF.

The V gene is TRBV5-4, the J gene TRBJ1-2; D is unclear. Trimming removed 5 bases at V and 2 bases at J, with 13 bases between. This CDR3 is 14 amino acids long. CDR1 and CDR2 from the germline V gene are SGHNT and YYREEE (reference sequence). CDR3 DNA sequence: TGTGCCAGCAGTTTCGAAGCCGGGAACTATGGCTACACCTTC. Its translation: CASSFEAGNYGYTF.

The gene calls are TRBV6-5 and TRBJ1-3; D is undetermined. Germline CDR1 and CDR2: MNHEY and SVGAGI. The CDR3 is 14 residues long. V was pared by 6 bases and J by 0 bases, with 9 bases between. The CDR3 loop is CASSVESSGNTIYF. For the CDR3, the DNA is TGTGCCAGCAGCGTGGAGAGCTCTGGAAACACCATATATTTT.

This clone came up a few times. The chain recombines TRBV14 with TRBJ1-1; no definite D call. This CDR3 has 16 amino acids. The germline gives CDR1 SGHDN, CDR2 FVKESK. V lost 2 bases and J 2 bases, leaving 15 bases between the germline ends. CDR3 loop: CASSQSRWPPNTEAFF. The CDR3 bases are TGTGCCAGCAGCCAAAGTCGTTGGCCTCCTAACACTGAAGCTTTCTTT.

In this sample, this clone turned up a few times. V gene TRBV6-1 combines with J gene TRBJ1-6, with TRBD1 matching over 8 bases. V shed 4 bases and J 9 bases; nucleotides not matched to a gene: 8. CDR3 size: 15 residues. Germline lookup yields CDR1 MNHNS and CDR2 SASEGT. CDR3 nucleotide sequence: TGTGCCAGCAGTGTGGACAGGGATCGAGTTTCACCCCTCCACTTT. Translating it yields CASSVDRDRVSPLHF.

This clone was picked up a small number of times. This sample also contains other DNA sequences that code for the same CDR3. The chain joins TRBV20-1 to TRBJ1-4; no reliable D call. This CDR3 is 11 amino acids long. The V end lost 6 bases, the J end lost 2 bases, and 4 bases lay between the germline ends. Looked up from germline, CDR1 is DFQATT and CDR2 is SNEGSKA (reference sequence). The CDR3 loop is CSAPTNEKLFF. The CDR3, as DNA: TGCAGTGCCCCCACTAATGAAAAACTGTTTTTT.

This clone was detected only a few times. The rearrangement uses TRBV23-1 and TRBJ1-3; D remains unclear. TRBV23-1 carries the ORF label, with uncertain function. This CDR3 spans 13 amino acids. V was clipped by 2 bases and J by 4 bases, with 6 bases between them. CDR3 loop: CASSQPVGNTIYF. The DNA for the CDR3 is TGCGCCAGCAGTCAACCGGTGGGAAACACCATATATTTT.

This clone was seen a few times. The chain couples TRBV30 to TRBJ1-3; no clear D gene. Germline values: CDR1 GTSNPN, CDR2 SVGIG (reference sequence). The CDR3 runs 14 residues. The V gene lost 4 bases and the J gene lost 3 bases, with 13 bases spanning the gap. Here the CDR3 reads CAWKLRGYGNTIYF. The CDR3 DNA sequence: TGTGCCTGGAAACTCCGGGGTTATGGAAACACCATATATTTT.

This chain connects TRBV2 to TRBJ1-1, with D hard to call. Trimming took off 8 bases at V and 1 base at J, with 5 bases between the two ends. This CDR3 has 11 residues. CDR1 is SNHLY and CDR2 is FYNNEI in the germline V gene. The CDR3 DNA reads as TGTGCCAGCGCAGGGAACACTGAAGCTTTCTTT. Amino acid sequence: CASAGNTEAFF.